The 11 T cell receptor beta chains below all came from one sample that was sequenced in a study of regulatory T cells. Broader study findings: In CD3G-deficient patients, conventional CD4+ T cells were enriched for hydrophobic CDR3 residues at positions 6 and 7.

For these receptors, no antigen is known. Primers: 52 TRBV forward and 13 TRBJ reverse. Here immunoSEQ multiplex PCR was the method, and the copy in TCRdb shows in-frame clones only, minus some. This repertoire shows 25,000 to 40,000 clones, 93% found once; its top ten account for approximately 0.98%. Sample: conventional CD4+ T cells sorted from blood. The receptors derive from a child aged 2 to 15 with CD3G deficiency.

V gene TRBV28 combines with J gene TRBJ1-2, with D perhaps matching TRBD1 (5 bases). The germline CDR1 and CDR2 sequences are MDHEN and SYDVKM. This CDR3 comprises 12 residues. Trimming cost V 5 bases and J 5 bases, with 9 bases left between them. The CDR3 nucleotides read TGTGCCAGCAGTCCGAGACAGTATGGCTACACCTTC. Translated: CASSPRQYGYTF.

CDR3 in amino acids: CASSLAGTGYNEQFF. Written as DNA, the CDR3 is TGCGCCAGCAGCTTGGCCGGGACAGGGTACAATGAGCAGTTCTTC. V and J are TRBV5-1 and TRBJ2-1; TRBD1 matches 9 bases. The germline V gene encodes CDR1 SGHRS and CDR2 YFSETQ. The CDR3 consists of 15 residues. With V trimmed by 0 bases and J by 4 bases, 2 bases remained unmatched.

This clone came up once. The rearrangement joins TRBV6-5 to TRBJ2-2; unclear D gene. This CDR3 is 14 amino acids long. Germline V gene data show CDR1 as MNHEY and CDR2 as SVGAGI. Trimming removed 4 bases at V and 4 bases at J, with 10 bases between. The CDR3 bases are TGTGCCAGCAGTTTGGACGGGCCCACCGGGGAGCTGTTTTTT. Translated, it gives CASSLDGPTGELFF.

The CDR3 nucleotides are TGCGCCAGCAGCTTGGCCCCGGGGGGGAACACTGAAGCTTTCTTT. It specifies CASSLAPGGNTEAFF. The V call is TRBV5-1, the J call TRBJ1-1, with D possibly being TRBD1 (5 bases). V gave up 0 bases and J gave up 1 base, with 10 bases separating them. The CDR3 consists of 15 residues. CDR1 is SGHRS, CDR2 YFSETQ, per germline. The variable domain in full, with the rest retrieved from reference TRBV5-1 and TRBJ1-1, is KAGVTQTPRYLIKTRGQQVTLSCSPISGHRSVSWYQQTPGQGLQFLFEYFSETQRNKGNFPGRFSGRQFSNSRSEMNVSTLELGDSALYLCASSLAPGGNTEAFFGQGTRLTVV.

The rearrangement uses TRBV5-1 and TRBJ1-1; TRBD1 matches at 8 bases. The CDR3 consists of 13 residues. Trimming at V came to 4 bases and at J to 4 bases, leaving 3 bases not matched to a gene. Germline V gene sequence: CDR1 SGHRS, CDR2 YFSETQ. CDR3 loop: CASSIDRGTEAFF. Written as DNA, the CDR3 is TGCGCCAGCAGCATAGACAGGGGCACTGAAGCTTTCTTT.

The chain uses TRBV7-2 and TRBJ2-2, with 10 bases that match TRBD2. CDR1 and CDR2 (germline): SGHTA, FQGNSA. There are 16 residues in the CDR3. V dropped 2 bases and J dropped 5; count of bases not matched to a gene: 5. CDR3 in amino acids: CASSLPSGRGTGELFF. CDR3 in DNA: TGTGCCAGCAGCTTACCGAGCGGGAGGGGTACCGGGGAGCTGTTTTTT. The variable domain in full, completed from reference TRBV7-2 and TRBJ2-2, reads GAGVSQSPSNKVTEKGKDVELRCDPISGHTALYWYRQSLGQGLEFLIYFQGNSAPDKSGLPSDRFSAERTGGSVSTLTIQRTQQEDSAVYLCASSLPSGRGTGELFFGEGSRLTVL.

This clone has a single count. This chain connects TRBV19 to TRBJ1-1; TRBD1 is a possible D gene (5 bases). CDR3 length: 14 amino acids. The germline V gene has CDR1 LNHDA and CDR2 SQIVND (reference sequence). The germline V and J ends were trimmed by 7 bases and 1 base, with 13 bases remaining between them. The CDR3 reads CASNGGLGNTEAFF. The DNA for the CDR3 is TGTGCCAGTAATGGGGGTTTGGGGAACACTGAAGCTTTCTTT.

The CDR3 coding sequence is TGTGCCATCAGTGAGTCGAGGTACAATGAGCAGTTCTTC. Residues: CAISESRYNEQFF. J is TRBJ2-1 and V is TRBV10-3, with unresolved D. CDR1 ENHRY and CDR2 SYGVKD come from the germline V gene. The length of the CDR3 is 13 residues. V was cut by 0 bases and J by 4 bases, with 4 bases left in between.

This clone was seen once. The chain employs TRBV28 and TRBJ2-2, with TRBD2 identical over 7 bases. This CDR3 has 15 residues. Germline values: CDR1 MDHEN, CDR2 SYDVKM. Trimming cost V 3 bases and J 3 bases; bases outside gene matches: 4. CDR3 region: CASSFGGRDTGELFF. CDR3 DNA: TGTGCCAGCAGTTTTGGCGGGAGAGACACCGGGGAGCTGTTTTTT. Combining the CDR3 with reference TRBV28 and TRBJ2-2 gives the whole variable domain DVKVTQSSRYLVKRTGEKVFLECVQDMDHENMFWYRQDPGLGLRLIYFSYDVKMKEKGDIPEGYSVSREKKERFSLILESASTNQTSMYLCASSFGGRDTGELFFGEGSRLTVL.

This clone was recorded only once. The V gene is TRBV28, the J gene TRBJ2-7, with TRBD1 as a possible D gene (6 bases). This CDR3 region has 14 residues. V lost 5 bases to trimming and J lost 3 bases, with 14 bases between them. CDR1 and CDR2 (germline): MDHEN, SYDVKM. CDR3 coding DNA: TGTGCCAGCAGTCCCTCACAGGGAGACTACGAGCAGTACTTC. This gives the protein CASSPSQGDYEQYF.

This chain links TRBV6-1 with TRBJ2-7, with 8 bases matching TRBD1. The V gene end was trimmed by 1 base and the J gene end by 4 bases; junction bases not matched to a gene: 9. In germline, CDR1 is MNHNS, CDR2 SASEGT. CDR3 length: 16 residues. This chain's CDR3 is CASSEERAGGRYEQYF. DNA for the CDR3: TGTGCCAGCAGTGAAGAGAGGGCAGGGGGCAGATACGAGCAGTACTTC.